One sample yielded the 20 T cell receptor beta chains listed below, sequenced in a study of T-cell reconstitution after alpha-beta-depleted transplantation in children. The TCRbeta library was prepared with unique molecular identifiers. MiXCR, applied by TCRdb to the PCR reads, yields one record per CDR3 protein. The table lists hundreds of thousands of distinct CDR3 sequences, around 15% of them singletons. The sample in question was PBMCs, mostly from graft donor cells, obtained 360 days after TCRalphabeta/CD19-depleted stem cell transplant. The receptors come from a male patient between 2 and 15 years old who had a stem cell transplant for acute lymphoblastic leukemia, so the T cells may come from the graft donor.

The table lists this clonotype with a few counts. This chain connects TRBV15 to TRBJ2-2; no firm D call. The CDR3 sequence is 13 residues long. Germline lookup yields CDR1 LNHNV and CDR2 YYDKDF (reference sequence). Trimming took off 2 bases at V and 7 bases at J, with 8 bases between the two ends. In DNA, the CDR3 is TGTGCCACCAGCAGATCTAGAGGCGGGGAGCTGTTTTTT. Translating gives CATSRSRGGELFF.

Only a few counts were recorded for this clonotype. V gene TRBV5-1 combines with J gene TRBJ2-3; the D is unclear. V was cut by 0 bases and J by 5 bases, with 13 bases left in between. Germline assignment: CDR1 SGHRS and CDR2 YFSETQ. The CDR3 is 15 amino acids. In DNA form, the CDR3 reads TGCGCCAGCAGCTTGGGCGGCAGGTCGGGAGATACGCAGTATTTT. This encodes CASSLGGRSGDTQYF.

This chain joins TRBV20-1 and TRBJ2-3; D may be TRBD1 or TRBD2 (5 bases each). Germline V CDR1 and CDR2: DFQATT, SNEGSKA (reference sequence). With 5 bases removed from V and 3 bases from J, the gap between germline ends came to 18 bases. This CDR3 contains 15 residues. As DNA, the CDR3 is TGCAGTGCTCCCCTAGGGACCGATGGTACAGATACGCAGTATTTT. This codes for CSAPLGTDGTDTQYF.

This clonotype has a count of ten or more. The chain links TRBV28 to TRBJ1-1; 7 positions agree with TRBD1. Germline loops: CDR1 MDHEN, CDR2 SYDVKM. V trimming: 2 bases; J trimming: 1 base; junction bases outside the gene matches: 1. The CDR3 has 14 amino acids. CDR3 coding DNA: TGTGCCAGCAGTTTACGGACAGGGAACACTGAAGCTTTCTTT. This gives the protein CASSLRTGNTEAFF.

Only one count was recorded for this clonotype. This chain joins TRBV4-2 and TRBJ2-3, with TRBD2 matching over 10 bases. The CDR3 runs to 16 residues. The J segment lost 5 bases and the V segment lost 7 bases, leaving 12 bases of the junction unmatched. Germline values: CDR1 LGHNA, CDR2 YNFKEQ. The CDR3 loop reads CASTPASASGRDTQYF. In nucleotides, the CDR3 is TGTGCCAGCACCCCAGCCAGTGCTAGCGGGAGAGATACGCAGTATTTT.

This clonotype was counted a few times. The chain has TRBV12-3 or TRBV12-4 and TRBJ2-1; a possible D gene is TRBD2 (6 bases). The CDR3 spans 18 residues. V dropped 3 bases and J dropped 8 bases, with 26 bases sitting between them. In DNA form, the CDR3 reads TGTGCCAGCAGTTTTTCCCCAGGACTACTAGGGCACTTCGATGAGCAGTTCTTC. Translation: CASSFSPGLLGHFDEQFF.

This clonotype was seen a few times. V usage is TRBV21-1 and J usage is TRBJ2-4; TRBD2, the table's D call, lacks a check against the DNA. TRBV21-1 is annotated as a pseudogene. The CDR3 has 21 amino acids. The CDR3 DNA follows: TGTGCCAGCAGCAAAGCGCCCATAGCGGGAGGAGTGGGGGGAGGGAAAAACATTCAGTACTTC. It specifies CASSKAPIAGGVGGGKNIQYF.

The chain uses TRBV7-2 and TRBJ2-7; unclear D gene. CDR1 is SGHTA, CDR2 FQGNSA, per germline. Trimming cost V 1 base and J 5 bases, with 3 bases left between them. The CDR3 totals 11 residues. Written as DNA, the CDR3 is TGTGCCAGCAGCTTAGACAACGAGCAGTACTTC. It specifies CASSLDNEQYF. Complete variable domain (other parts from reference TRBV7-2 and TRBJ2-7): GAGVSQSPSNKVTEKGKDVELRCDPISGHTALYWYRQSLGQGLEFLIYFQGNSAPDKSGLPSDRFSAERTGGSVSTLTIQRTQQEDSAVYLCASSLDNEQYFGPGTRLTVT.

This chain's CDR3 is CSVGGQGLEVNTEAFF. The DNA of the CDR3 is TGCAGCGTTGGAGGACAGGGACTTGAGGTGAACACTGAAGCTTTCTTT. The gene calls are TRBV29-1 and TRBJ1-1; 8 positions agree with TRBD1. The V and J ends lost 4 bases and 0 bases, in that order; junction bases with no gene match: 10. Germline V CDR1 and CDR2: SQVTM, ANQGSEA. The CDR3 loop spans 16 amino acids.

Here the CDR3 reads CASSPITSGELFF. For the CDR3, the DNA is TGTGCCAGCAGCCCGATAACTAGCGGGGAGCTGTTTTTT. V gene TRBV14 combines with J gene TRBJ2-2; possible D gene TRBD2, 5 bases. The CDR3 runs to 13 residues. Germline CDR1 is SGHDN and CDR2 is FVKESK. The V end lost 4 bases, the J end lost 7 bases, and 10 bases lay between the germline ends.

The genes are TRBV20-1 and TRBJ2-7, with TRBD2 identical over 7 bases. Germline assignment: CDR1 DFQATT and CDR2 SNEGSKA (reference sequence). The CDR3 is 11 residues long. The CDR3 protein is CSLMGGIEQYF. CDR3 nucleotides: TGCAGCCTAATGGGGGGGATCGAGCAGTACTTC.

This clonotype was counted only a few times. The gene calls are TRBV6-2 or TRBV6-3 and TRBJ2-7; the D gene is possibly TRBD2 (6 bases). Germline lookup yields CDR1 MNHEY and CDR2 SVGEGT. This CDR3 region has 15 residues. Trimming cost V 5 bases and J 2 bases, with 16 bases left between them. CDR3 region: CASSRPGLQPYEQYF. CDR3 in DNA: TGTGCCAGCAGTCGACCGGGACTCCAACCCTACGAGCAGTACTTC.

The J gene is TRBJ2-7, the V gene TRBV10-3, with 15 bases identical to TRBD2. Germline V gene lookup returns CDR1 ENHRY and CDR2 SYGVKD. This CDR3 has 15 residues. The J segment lost 6 bases and the V segment lost 6 bases, leaving 6 bases of the junction unmatched. The CDR3 DNA reads as TGTGCCATCAGCGGGACTAGCGGGAGGTGGTCCGAGCAGTACTTC. Translation gives CAISGTSGRWSEQYF.

This clonotype was observed a few times. The rearrangement uses TRBV28 and TRBJ2-2, with 12 positions matching TRBD2. V shed 10 bases and J 5 bases; nucleotides not matched to a gene: 11. CDR3 size: 16 residues. Per germline, CDR1 MDHEN and CDR2 SYDVKM. CDR3 sequence reads: CATTTSGSSRTGELFF. The DNA of the CDR3 is TGTGCCACCACGACTAGCGGGAGTTCCAGGACCGGGGAGCTGTTTTTT.

The J gene is TRBJ2-1, the V gene TRBV5-1; D not certain. The CDR3 is 13 residues long. V dropped 4 bases and J dropped 8 bases, with 13 bases sitting between them. The germline V gene encodes CDR1 SGHRS and CDR2 YFSETQ. The CDR3 sequence: CASSPNSWDEQFF. The CDR3 DNA sequence: TGCGCCAGCAGCCCGAATAGTTGGGATGAGCAGTTCTTC.

This clonotype has ten or more counts. J is TRBJ2-5 and V is TRBV4-3; 9 bases match TRBD1. Germline V gene data show CDR1 as LGHNA and CDR2 as YSLEER. The CDR3 loop spans 16 amino acids. V lost 1 base and J lost 2; bases outside the gene matches: 5. In DNA, the CDR3 is TGCGCCAGCAGCCAAGGCCCGGGACAGGGACAAGAGACCCAGTACTTC. It specifies CASSQGPGQGQETQYF.

Ten or more counts support this clonotype. The rearrangement joins TRBV20-1 to TRBJ2-7, with TRBD2 matching over 13 bases. Per the germline V gene, CDR1 is DFQATT and CDR2 is SNEGSKA (reference sequence). The CDR3 extends over 15 amino acids. J gave up 7 bases and V 3 bases, and 9 bases lay outside the gene matches. CDR3 nucleotide sequence: TGCAGTGCTAGGCCCGGGACTAGCGGGACGTGGGAGCAGTACTTC. It is translated as CSARPGTSGTWEQYF.

The chain recombines TRBV7-6 with TRBJ2-1; TRBD1 matches 7 bases. CDR3 length equals 15 residues. CDR1 and CDR2 from the germline V gene are SGHVS and FNYEAQ. The V gene end was trimmed by 4 bases and the J gene end by 2 bases; junction bases not matched to a gene: 5. CDR3 DNA sequence: TGTGCCAGCAGCTCCACAGGGGTCACCTACAATGAGCAGTTCTTC. This sequence encodes CASSSTGVTYNEQFF. The entire variable domain, with the rest obtained from reference TRBV7-6 and TRBJ2-1, is as follows: GAGVSQSPRYKVTKRGQDVALRCDPISGHVSLYWYRQALGQGPEFLTYFNYEAQQDKSGLPNDRFSAERPEGSISTLTIQRTEQRDSAMYRCASSSTGVTYNEQFFGPGTRLTVL.

The V call is TRBV4-1, the J call TRBJ2-7; 10 bases are a match to TRBD2. The length of the CDR3 is 18 residues. Germline CDR1 is MGHRA and CDR2 is YSYEKL. V dropped 4 bases and J dropped 2; count of bases not matched to a gene: 14. The DNA of the CDR3 is TGCGCCAGCAGCCTTCCTAATCGGGCAGGACTAGCGGCCTACGAGCAGTACTTC. This gives the protein CASSLPNRAGLAAYEQYF.

This clonotype was seen ten or more times. The rearrangement uses TRBV12-3 or TRBV12-4 and TRBJ2-7; 9 bases fit TRBD1. There are 12 residues in the CDR3. Trimming cost V 6 bases and J 6 bases; bases outside gene matches: 3. The CDR3 nucleotides read TGTGCCAGCAGCCCGACAGGGGGCGAGCAGTACTTC. It is translated as CASSPTGGEQYF.